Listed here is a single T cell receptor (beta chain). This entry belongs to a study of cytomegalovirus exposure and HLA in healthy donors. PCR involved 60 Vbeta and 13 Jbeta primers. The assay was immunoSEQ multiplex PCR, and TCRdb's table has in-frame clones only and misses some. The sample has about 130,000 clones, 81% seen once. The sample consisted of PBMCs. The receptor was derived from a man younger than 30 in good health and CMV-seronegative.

CDR3 coding DNA: TGTGCCAGCAGTTACCCCGACAGGGGTATTGGCACTGAAGCTTTCTTT. This codes for CASSYPDRGIGTEAFF. This chain connects TRBV6-5 to TRBJ1-1, with TRBD1 matching over 8 bases. The trim removed 2 bases at V and 4 bases at J, leaving 9 bases unmatched. The CDR3 loop spans 16 amino acids. CDR1 is MNHEY, CDR2 SVGAGI, per germline.